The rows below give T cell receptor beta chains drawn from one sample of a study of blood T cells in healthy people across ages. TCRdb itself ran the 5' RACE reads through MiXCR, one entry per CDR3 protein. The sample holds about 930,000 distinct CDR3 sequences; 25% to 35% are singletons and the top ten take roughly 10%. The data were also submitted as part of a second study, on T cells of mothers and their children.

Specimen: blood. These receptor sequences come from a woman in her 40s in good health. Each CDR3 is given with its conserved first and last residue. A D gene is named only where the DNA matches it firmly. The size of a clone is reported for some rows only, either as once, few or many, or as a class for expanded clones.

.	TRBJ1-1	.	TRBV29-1	CSVTTGTLNTEAFF	TGCAGCGTCACGACCGGGACACTGAACACTGAAGCTTTCTTT
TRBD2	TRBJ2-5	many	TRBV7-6	CASSWGGTAQETQYF	TGTGCCAGCAGCTGGGGGGGGACTGCCCAAGAGACCCAGTACTTC
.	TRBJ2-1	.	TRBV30	CAWSSDFNNEQFF	TGTGCCTGGAGCTCGGACTTTAACAATGAGCAGTTCTTC
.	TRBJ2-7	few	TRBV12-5	CASGRSSYEQYF	TGTGCTAGTGGGCGGAGTAGCTACGAGCAGTACTTC
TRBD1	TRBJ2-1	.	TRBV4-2	CASSQALDRVEQFF	TGTGCCAGCAGCCAAGCTTTGGACAGGGTCGAGCAGTTCTTC
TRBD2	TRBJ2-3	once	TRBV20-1	CSVPGRSGGVTDTQYF	TGCAGTGTCCCAGGCCGTAGCGGGGGTGTCACAGATACGCAGTATTTT
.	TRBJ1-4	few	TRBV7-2	CASRKAGIANEKLFF	TGTGCCAGCAGGAAAGCAGGAATAGCTAATGAAAAACTGTTTTTT
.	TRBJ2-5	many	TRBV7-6	CASSPGPQKTQYF	TGTGCCAGCAGCCCCGGTCCGCAAAAGACCCAGTACTTC
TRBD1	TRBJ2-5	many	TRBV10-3	CAIRPGQQETQYF	TGTGCCATCAGACCGGGACAGCAAGAGACCCAGTACTTC
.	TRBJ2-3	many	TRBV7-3	CASSASGGPRSTDTQYF	TGTGCCAGCAGCGCCTCGGGGGGCCCACGGAGCACAGATACGCAGTATTTT
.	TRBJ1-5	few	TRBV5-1	CASRKGGSDQPQHF	TGCGCCAGCAGGAAAGGGGGGAGTGATCAGCCCCAGCATTTT
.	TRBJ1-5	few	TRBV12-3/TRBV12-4	CASSPSRWDQPQHF	TGTGCCAGCAGCCCCTCGCGGTGGGACCAGCCCCAGCATTTT
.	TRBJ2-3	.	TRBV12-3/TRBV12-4	CASSLTWGPHPDTQYF	TGTGCCAGCAGCCTGACCTGGGGACCACATCCAGATACGCAGTATTTT
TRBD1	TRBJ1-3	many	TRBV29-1	CSVRTGDSSGNTIYF	TGCAGCGTCAGAACCGGGGACAGCTCTGGAAACACCATATATTTT
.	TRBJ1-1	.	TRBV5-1	CASSLISQGNTGAFF	TGCGCCAGCAGCTTGATCTCACAAGGGAACACTGGAGCTTTCTTT
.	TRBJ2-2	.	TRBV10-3	CAISPQKNTGELFF	TGTGCCATCAGTCCACAGAAGAACACCGGGGAGCTGTTTTTT
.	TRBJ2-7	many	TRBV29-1	CSVQSYEQYF	TGCAGCGTTCAGAGCTACGAGCAGTACTTC
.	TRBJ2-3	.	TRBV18	CASSPFSGGGIRDTQYF	TGTGCCAGCTCACCATTTTCCGGGGGAGGCATTCGAGATACGCAGTATTTT
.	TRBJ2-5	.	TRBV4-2	CASSQRGGRVAQETQYF	TGTGCCAGCAGCCAGAGGGGGGGCAGGGTGGCTCAAGAGACCCAGTACTTC
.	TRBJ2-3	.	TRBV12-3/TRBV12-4	CASSFRVSADAQYF	TGTGCCAGCAGTTTTCGGGTCAGCGCAGATGCGCAGTATTTT
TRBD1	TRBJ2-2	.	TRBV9	CASSTGVPNTGELFF	TGTGCCAGCAGCACAGGGGTCCCGAACACCGGGGAGCTGTTTTTT
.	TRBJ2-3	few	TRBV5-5	CASSPLASVDTQYF	TGTGCCAGCAGCCCCTTGGCATCAGTAGATACGCAGTATTTT
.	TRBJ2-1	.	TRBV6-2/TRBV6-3	CASRLGGRYNEQFF	TGTGCCAGCAGACTCGGGGGGCGATACAATGAGCAGTTCTTC
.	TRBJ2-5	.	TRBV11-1	CASSFERLETQYF	TGTGCCAGCAGCTTCGAACGTTTAGAGACCCAGTACTTC
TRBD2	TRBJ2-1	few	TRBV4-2	CASSQEGVAGSSYNEQFF	TGTGCCAGCAGCCAAGAAGGGGTAGCGGGGAGCTCCTACAATGAGCAGTTCTTC
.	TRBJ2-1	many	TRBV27	CASRSISGSNEQFF	TGTGCCAGCCGTTCTATTTCAGGATCGAATGAGCAGTTCTTC
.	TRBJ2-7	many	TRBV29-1	CSVVGAPDYEQYF	TGCAGCGTTGTTGGGGCCCCCGACTACGAGCAGTACTTC
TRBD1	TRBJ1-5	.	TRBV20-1	CSARDPLGGPNQPQHF	TGCAGTGCTAGAGATCCCCTAGGGGGCCCAAATCAGCCCCAGCATTTT
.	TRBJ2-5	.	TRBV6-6	CASSYGGGETQYF	TGTGCCAGCAGTTACGGGGGGGGCGAGACCCAGTACTTC
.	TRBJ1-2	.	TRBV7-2	CTSSLTGSYGYTF	TGTACCAGCAGCTTGACAGGTTCCTATGGCTACACCTTC
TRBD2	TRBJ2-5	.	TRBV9	CASSNRGGRETQYF	TGTGCCAGCAGCAACCGGGGGGGCAGGGAGACCCAGTACTTC
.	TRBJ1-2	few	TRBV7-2	CASSPRQDRYGYTF	TGTGCCAGCAGCCCAAGACAGGACCGCTATGGCTACACCTTC
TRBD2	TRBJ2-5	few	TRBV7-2	CASKPTSGAQETQYF	TGTGCCAGCAAACCGACTAGCGGGGCACAAGAGACCCAGTACTTC
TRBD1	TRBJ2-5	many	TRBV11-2	CASSLGDRVYQETQYF	TGTGCCAGCAGCTTAGGAGACAGGGTTTACCAAGAGACCCAGTACTTC
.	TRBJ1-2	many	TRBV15	CATSRASSYGYTF	TGTGCCACCAGCAGAGCAAGCAGCTATGGCTACACCTTC
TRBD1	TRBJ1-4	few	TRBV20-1	CSATGQLDEKRFF	TGCAGTGCTACGGGACAGCTGGATGAAAAACGGTTTTTT
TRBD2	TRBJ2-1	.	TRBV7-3	CASSYKGLGKFNEQFF	TGTGCCAGCAGCTATAAGGGACTAGGAAAATTCAATGAGCAGTTCTTC
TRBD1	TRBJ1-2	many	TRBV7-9	CASSLPGQGGGYTF	TGTGCCAGCAGCTTACCGGGACAGGGGGGTGGCTACACCTTC
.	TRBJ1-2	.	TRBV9	CASSVDDSYGYTF	TGTGCCAGCAGCGTAGATGACAGTTATGGCTACACCTTC
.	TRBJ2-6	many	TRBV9	CASSAFDAISGANVLTF	TGTGCCAGCAGCGCGTTTGATGCCATCTCTGGGGCCAACGTCCTGACTTTC
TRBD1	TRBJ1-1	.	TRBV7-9	CASSPQGARAFF	TGTGCCAGCAGCCCACAGGGGGCGCGGGCTTTCTTT
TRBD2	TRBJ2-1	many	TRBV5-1	CASSPSGGSYNEQFF	TGTGCCAGCAGTCCTAGCGGCGGCTCCTACAATGAGCAGTTCTTC
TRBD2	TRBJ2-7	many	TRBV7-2	CASSLAASGSYEQYF	TGTGCCAGCAGCTTAGCGGCTAGCGGGTCCTACGAGCAGTACTTC
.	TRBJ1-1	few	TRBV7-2	CASSPLSSGFDTEAFF	TGTGCCAGCAGCCCCCTTAGCTCAGGGTTCGACACTGAAGCTTTCTTT
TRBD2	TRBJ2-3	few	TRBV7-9	CASSVQGRGGRDTQYF	TGTGCCAGCAGCGTACAGGGTCGGGGGGGAAGAGATACGCAGTATTTT
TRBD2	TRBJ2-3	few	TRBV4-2	CASSPGRGGGSTDTQYF	TGTGCCAGCAGCCCTGGTCGGGGCGGGGGAAGCACAGATACGCAGTATTTT
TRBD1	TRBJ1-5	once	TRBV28	CASTTRGYGNNQPQHF	TGTGCCAGCACTACCAGGGGGTATGGGAACAATCAGCCCCAGCATTTT
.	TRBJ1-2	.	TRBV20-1	CSANRQDGTNYGYTF	TGCAGTGCTAACAGACAGGATGGAACTAACTATGGCTACACCTTC
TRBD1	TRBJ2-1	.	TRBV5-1	CASSRYSDRAGDEQFF	TGCGCCAGCAGCAGATATTCGGACAGGGCGGGCGATGAGCAGTTCTTC
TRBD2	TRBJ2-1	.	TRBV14	CASSQDQQRGAYNEQFF	TGTGCCAGCAGCCAAGATCAGCAGCGGGGGGCTTACAATGAGCAGTTCTTC